The clone carrying this TCR beta chain was seen a handful of times. What it binds is unknown. CDR1 is SNHLY, CDR2 FYNNEI, per germline. The CDR3 consists of 14 residues. Trimming at V came to 4 bases and at J to 4 bases, leaving 4 bases not matched to a gene. The data originate from a study of cytomegalovirus exposure and HLA in healthy donors. Across the whole study: The Caucasian-associated ancestry cluster held 65% to 90% of a few hundred genotyped donors. Overall study results and limits: Earlier analysis found most TCR beta V segments productive about 90% or about 30% of the time. When a later analysis compared HLA-associated TCR beta chains with equally common others, the HLA-associated chains turned out to be more clonally expanded and to have lower generation probabilities.

PCR involved 60 Vbeta and 13 Jbeta primers. This table comes from immunoSEQ multiplex PCR, and its TCRdb copy is limited to in-frame clones, with some not included. The data show approximately 110,000 clones, 55% to 65% seen once. Sample: PBMCs. This TCR came from a man aged 25-45 years in good health and CMV-seropositive. This chain links TRBV2 with TRBJ2-1; 7 nucleotides align to TRBD2. The CDR3 sequence is CASSVEAGYNEQFF. CDR3 in DNA: TGTGCCAGCAGTGTGGAAGCGGGGTACAATGAGCAGTTCTTC.